Listed below are T cell receptor beta chains from one sample, sequenced in a study of vaccination and CD4 T cells after COVID-19. In TCRdb, the PCR reads were re-called with MiXCR into one record per CDR3 protein. The sample yields about 7,400 distinct CDR3 sequences, 53% seen once. Antigens of these TCRs are unknown. The sequencing sample was made of CD4+ T cells from blood, cultured in vitro. The receptors originated from a human donor in good health. The CDR3 runs from the conserved cysteine through the conserved F or W. The D gene is left open where the match is weak. The size of a clone is reported for some rows only, either as once, few or many, or as a class for expanded clones.

TRBJ1-2,NA,TRBV30,medium-sized,TGTGCCTGGATTCAGCTGCAGGGATTCTATGGCTACACCTTC,CAWIQLQGFYGYTF
TRBJ1-1,NA,TRBV21-1,NA,TGTGCCAGCAGCAAGGCAGGGGGCTCGAGGGCTGAAGCTTTCTTT,CASSKAGGSRAEAFF
TRBJ2-2,NA,TRBV2,few,TGTGCCAGCAGTGAAAATATGAGCGGGGAGCTGTTTTTT,CASSENMSGELFF
TRBJ1-2,TRBD1,TRBV7-9,once,TGTGCCAGCAGCCGACGGGACAGGGGATATGGCTACACCTTC,CASSRRDRGYGYTF
TRBJ2-5,NA,TRBV18,NA,TGTGCCAGCTCAACACAAGAGACCCAGTACTTC,CASSTQETQYF
TRBJ1-5,NA,TRBV20-1,NA,TGCAGTGCTAGATCGACAGCTAGCAATCAGCCCCAGCATTTT,CSARSTASNQPQHF
TRBJ1-2,NA,TRBV15,NA,TGTGCCACCAGCAGAGATGGAGGGACGAACTATGGCTACACCTTC,CATSRDGGTNYGYTF
TRBJ2-1,TRBD1,TRBV27,NA,TGTGCCAGCAGGGAAACACAGGGGGCGGCATACAATGAGCAGTTCTTC,CASRETQGAAYNEQFF
TRBJ1-1,TRBD1,TRBV19,once,TGTGCCACAAACAGGGGGGAAGGGACTGAAGCTTTCTTT,CATNRGEGTEAFF
TRBJ1-1,NA,TRBV29-1,few,TGCAGCGCCGTAGGACAGCTGAACACTGAAGCTTTCTTT,CSAVGQLNTEAFF
TRBJ2-7,NA,TRBV7-2,NA,TGTGCCAGCAGCCCAGAGGCGGGTCCGCACGAGCAGTACTTC,CASSPEAGPHEQYF
TRBJ2-5,NA,TRBV6-2/TRBV6-3,NA,TGTGCCAGCAGTTTCGTGGGTGTCCAGTACTTC,CASSFVGVQYF
TRBJ1-2,NA,TRBV19,few,TGTGCCAGTACCCTCCTGCAGGGGCTATATGGCTACACCTTC,CASTLLQGLYGYTF
TRBJ1-3,NA,TRBV4-3,NA,TGCGCCAGCAGCCAAGATGGCCAGACTGGAAACACCATATATTTT,CASSQDGQTGNTIYF
TRBJ2-2,TRBD1,TRBV20-1,NA,TGCAGTGCTACGAAATCCGGGACAGCGAACACCGGGGAGCTGTTTTTT,CSATKSGTANTGELFF
TRBJ2-4,TRBD2,TRBV12-3/TRBV12-4,NA,TGTGCCAGCAGTTTAGGGTGGGAGGGCGAAAACATTCAGTACTTC,CASSLGWEGENIQYF
TRBJ1-5,NA,TRBV5-6,NA,TGTGCCAGCAGCTTGCGCAGGGCAGGGCATCAGCCCCAGCATTTT,CASSLRRAGHQPQHF
TRBJ1-2,NA,TRBV11-3,NA,TGTGCCAGCAGCTTAGAGGGGGGGGACTATGGCTACACCTTC,CASSLEGGDYGYTF
TRBJ1-1,TRBD1,TRBV25-1,few,TGTGCCGCGAAGGGGAAGCAATCGATGGACAGGGTCCTGGGGACTGAAGCTTTCTTT,CAAKGKQSMDRVLGTEAFF